This T cell receptor beta chain originates from a study of blood T cell repertoires in COVID-19. Points on this clone: One junction end does not reproduce the germline sequence, and a read error may be involved.

Data came from immunoSEQ multiplex PCR; TCRdb stores just in-frame clones and leaves some out. The table includes about 190,000 clones, approximately 85% detected once. This clonotype was obtained from a man of 80 years or more with COVID-19, enrolled during active disease. Sequencing was performed on peripheral blood.

CDR3 residues: CASAQGNSHQPQHF. The CDR3 region has the DNA TGTGCCAGCGCTCAGGGGAATAGCCATCAGCCCCAGCATTTT. V usage is TRBV5-8 and J usage is TRBJ1-5; possibly TRBD1 for D (6 bases). The CDR3 is 14 amino acids. The V gene's germline CDR1 is SGHTS and CDR2 YDEGEE.